The 4 T cell receptor beta chains reported below all come from one sample, sequenced in a study of control samples from healthy donors and cancer patients. TCRdb keeps only in-frame clones here, not all; method: immunoSEQ multiplex PCR. The sample holds over 150,000 clones, roughly 95% seen once. Sequencing was carried out using blood. The source of these receptors is a woman in her 30s in good health.

The chain carries TRBV28 and TRBJ1-5; D perhaps matches TRBD1 (5 bases). The germline V gene encodes CDR1 MDHEN and CDR2 SYDVKM. CDR3 size: 15 residues. V lost 3 bases and J lost 3, with 12 bases in between. The CDR3 sequence is CASSFRLGDNQPQHF. The DNA of the CDR3 is TGTGCCAGCAGTTTCCGCCTGGGGGACAATCAGCCCCAGCATTTT.

The V and J genes are TRBV30 and TRBJ1-6; D might be TRBD1 (5 bases). Germline V gene data show CDR1 as GTSNPN and CDR2 as SVGIG (reference sequence). Between the trimmed V and J ends, which lost 0 bases and 6 bases, there was a span of 9 bases. The CDR3 contains 14 residues. The DNA of the CDR3 is TGTGCCTGGAGTGTACGACAGTCTAATTCACCCCTCCACTTT. It yields the protein CAWSVRQSNSPLHF.

This clone was recorded once. CDR3 protein: CSVDRKNTGELFF. The CDR3 nucleotides are TGCAGCGTTGACAGAAAGAACACCGGGGAGCTGTTTTTT. This chain joins TRBV29-1 and TRBJ2-2; D unclear. CDR3 length: 13 amino acids. V was cut by 3 bases and J by 1 base, with 6 bases left in between. The germline V gene has CDR1 SQVTM and CDR2 ANQGSEA.

J is TRBJ1-6 and V is TRBV5-4, with a weak D call TRBD1 (6 bases). The CDR3 is 14 residues long. V dropped 2 bases and J dropped 9 bases, with 12 bases sitting between them. Germline assignment: CDR1 SGHNT and CDR2 YYREEE (reference sequence). CDR3: CASSLQGAGSPLHF. For the CDR3, the DNA is TGTGCCAGCAGCTTACAGGGCGCAGGTTCACCCCTCCACTTT.